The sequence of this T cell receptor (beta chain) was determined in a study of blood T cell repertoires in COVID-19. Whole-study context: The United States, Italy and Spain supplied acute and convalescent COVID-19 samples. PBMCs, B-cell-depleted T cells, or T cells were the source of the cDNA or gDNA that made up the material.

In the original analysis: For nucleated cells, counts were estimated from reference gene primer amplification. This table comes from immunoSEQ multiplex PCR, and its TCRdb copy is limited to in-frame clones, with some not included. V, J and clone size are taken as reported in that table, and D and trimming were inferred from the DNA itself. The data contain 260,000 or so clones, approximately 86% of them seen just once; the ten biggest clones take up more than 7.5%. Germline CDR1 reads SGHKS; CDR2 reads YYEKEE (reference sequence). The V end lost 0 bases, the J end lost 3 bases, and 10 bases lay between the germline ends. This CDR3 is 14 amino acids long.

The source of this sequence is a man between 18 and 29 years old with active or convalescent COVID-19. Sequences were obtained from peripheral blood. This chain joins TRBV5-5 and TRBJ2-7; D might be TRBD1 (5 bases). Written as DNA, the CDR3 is TGTGCCAGCAGCTTGGTAGGGGATGGCTACGAGCAGTACTTC. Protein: CASSLVGDGYEQYF.